This note documents a single T cell receptor (beta chain) sequence. Its antigen is not identified. The data were obtained in a study of cytomegalovirus exposure and HLA in healthy donors. The overall study: Some 77 million unique TCRs from HLA-typed donors were held in an early release of data. Study observations and caveats: TRBV6-2, TRBV6-3 and some other V segments were unresolvable in 87-base-pair reads.

V lost 4 bases, J lost 0 bases, and 4 bases stayed unmatched. Germline assignment: CDR1 SGHTA and CDR2 FQGNSA. The CDR3 loop spans 15 amino acids. Healthy bone marrow donors formed the donor group. PCR employed 60 Vbeta and 13 Jbeta primers. Measured with immunoSEQ multiplex PCR; TCRdb has only the in-frame clones, and not every one. The repertoire holds over 130,000 clones, with 60% to 80% as singletons. The sequenced sample was PBMCs. This clonotype was sampled from a woman in her 30s in good health and CMV-seronegative. This chain connects TRBV7-2 to TRBJ2-5; TRBD2 matches at 8 bases. CDR3 sequence: CASSSRGADQETQYF. CDR3 in DNA: TGTGCCAGCAGCTCGCGGGGGGCCGACCAAGAGACCCAGTACTTC.